This TCR beta chain is drawn from a study of T cells after somatic rescue of genetic block. Assay used: immunoSEQ multiplex PCR; TCRdb lists only in-frame clones, some missing. The sample has tens of thousands of clones, around 92% seen once. The CDR3 runs 16 residues. CDR1 and CDR2 (germline): SGHVS, FQNEAQ. Trimming removed 5 bases at V and 2 bases at J, with 16 bases between. The sample comprised peripheral blood mononuclear cells (PBMCs). This clonotype was sampled from a man in his forties or fifties. V is TRBV7-8 and J is TRBJ1-3; no firm D call. This CDR3 is CASSHHTRMTGNTIYF. The CDR3 DNA reads TGTGCCAGCAGCCACCACACCCGAATGACTGGAAACACCATATATTTT.